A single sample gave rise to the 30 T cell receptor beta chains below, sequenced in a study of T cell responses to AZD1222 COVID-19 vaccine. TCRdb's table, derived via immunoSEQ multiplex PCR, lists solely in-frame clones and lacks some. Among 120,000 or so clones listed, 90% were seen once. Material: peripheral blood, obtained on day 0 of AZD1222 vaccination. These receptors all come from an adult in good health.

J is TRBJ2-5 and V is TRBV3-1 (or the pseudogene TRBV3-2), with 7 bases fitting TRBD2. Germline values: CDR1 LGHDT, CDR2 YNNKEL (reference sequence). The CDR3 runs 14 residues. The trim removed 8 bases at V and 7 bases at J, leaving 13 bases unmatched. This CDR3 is CASLGTTLPGTQYF. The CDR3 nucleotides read TGTGCCAGCCTCGGGACTACCTTACCGGGGACCCAGTACTTC.

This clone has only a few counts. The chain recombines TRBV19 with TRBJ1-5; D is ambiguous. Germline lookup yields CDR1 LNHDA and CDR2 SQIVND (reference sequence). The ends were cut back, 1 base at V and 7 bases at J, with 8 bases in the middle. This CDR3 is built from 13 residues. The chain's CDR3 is CASSIGQQQPQHF. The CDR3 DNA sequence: TGTGCCAGTAGTATAGGGCAGCAACAGCCCCAGCATTTT. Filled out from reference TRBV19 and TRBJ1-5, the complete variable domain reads DGGITQSPKYLFRKEGQNVTLSCEQNLNHDAMYWYRQDPGQGLRLIYYSQIVNDFQKGDIAEGYSVSREKKESFPLTVTSAQKNPTAFYLCASSIGQQQPQHFGDGTRLSIL.

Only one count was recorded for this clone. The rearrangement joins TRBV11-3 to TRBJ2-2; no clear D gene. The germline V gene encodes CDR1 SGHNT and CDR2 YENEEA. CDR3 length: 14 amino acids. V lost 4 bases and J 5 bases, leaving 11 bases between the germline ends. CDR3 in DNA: TGTGCCAGCAGCTCCACCATCGGAACCGGGGAGCTGTTTTTT. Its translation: CASSSTIGTGELFF. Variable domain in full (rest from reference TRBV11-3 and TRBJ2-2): EAGVVQSPRYKIIEKKQPVAFWCNPISGHNTLYWYLQNLGQGPELLIRYENEEAVDDSQLPKDRFSAERLKGVDSTLKIQPAELGDSAVYLCASSSTIGTGELFFGEGSRLTVL.

The CDR3 here is CASSHSGTGINNEQFF. CDR3 nucleotide sequence: TGTGCCAGCAGTCACTCTGGGACAGGGATAAACAATGAGCAGTTCTTC. This sequence joins TRBV28 and TRBJ2-1, with 9 positions matching TRBD1. CDR3 length equals 16 residues. J gave up 5 bases and V 5 bases, and 10 bases lay outside the gene matches. Germline assignment: CDR1 MDHEN and CDR2 SYDVKM. The variable domain in full, completed from reference TRBV28 and TRBJ2-1, reads DVKVTQSSRYLVKRTGEKVFLECVQDMDHENMFWYRQDPGLGLRLIYFSYDVKMKEKGDIPEGYSVSREKKERFSLILESASTNQTSMYLCASSHSGTGINNEQFFGPGTRLTVL.

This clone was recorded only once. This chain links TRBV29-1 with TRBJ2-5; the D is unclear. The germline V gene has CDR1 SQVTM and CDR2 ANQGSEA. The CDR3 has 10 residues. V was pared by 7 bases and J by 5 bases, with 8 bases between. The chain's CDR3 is CSASEETQYF. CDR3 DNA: TGCAGCGCGTCCGAGGAGACCCAGTACTTC.

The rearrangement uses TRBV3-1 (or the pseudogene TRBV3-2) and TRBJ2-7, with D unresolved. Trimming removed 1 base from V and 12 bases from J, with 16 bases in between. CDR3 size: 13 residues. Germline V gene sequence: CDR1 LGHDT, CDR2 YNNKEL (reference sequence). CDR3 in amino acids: CASSQGPGPSRYF. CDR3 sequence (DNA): TGTGCCAGCAGCCAAGGGCCAGGTCCATCCCGGTACTTC.

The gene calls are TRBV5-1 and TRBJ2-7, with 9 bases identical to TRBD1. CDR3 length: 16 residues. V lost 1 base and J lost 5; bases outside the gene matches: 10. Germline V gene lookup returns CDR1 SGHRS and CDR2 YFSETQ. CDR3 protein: CASSLPSGQGYHEQYF. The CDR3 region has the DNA TGCGCCAGCAGCTTGCCCTCGGGACAGGGTTATCACGAGCAGTACTTC.

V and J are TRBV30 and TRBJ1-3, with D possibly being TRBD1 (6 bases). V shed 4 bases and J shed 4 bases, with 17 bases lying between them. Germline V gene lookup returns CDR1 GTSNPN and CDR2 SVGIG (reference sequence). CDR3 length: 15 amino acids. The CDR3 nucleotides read TGTGCCTGGACCCCTATAGGGGGGTCCGGAAACACCATATATTTT. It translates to CAWTPIGGSGNTIYF.

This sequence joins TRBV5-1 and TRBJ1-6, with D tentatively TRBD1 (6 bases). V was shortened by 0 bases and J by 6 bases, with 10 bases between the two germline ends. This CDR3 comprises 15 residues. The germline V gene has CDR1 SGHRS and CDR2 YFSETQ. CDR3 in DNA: TGCGCCAGCAGCTTGGCGGGGGCGGCTAATTCACCCCTCCACTTT. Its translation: CASSLAGAANSPLHF.

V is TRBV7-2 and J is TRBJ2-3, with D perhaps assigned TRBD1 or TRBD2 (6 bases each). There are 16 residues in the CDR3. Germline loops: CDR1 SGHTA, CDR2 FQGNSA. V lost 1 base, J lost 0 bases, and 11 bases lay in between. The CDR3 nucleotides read TGTGCCAGCAGCTTAGGGGGGGCCCTGAGCACAGATACGCAGTATTTT. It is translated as CASSLGGALSTDTQYF.

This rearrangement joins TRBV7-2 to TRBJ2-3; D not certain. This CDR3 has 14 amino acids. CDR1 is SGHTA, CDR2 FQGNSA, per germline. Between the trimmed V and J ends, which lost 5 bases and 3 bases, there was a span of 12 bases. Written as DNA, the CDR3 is TGTGCCAGCAGCCCCCGAACAAGGACAGATACGCAGTATTTT. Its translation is CASSPRTRTDTQYF. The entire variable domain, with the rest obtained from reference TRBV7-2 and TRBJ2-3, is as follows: GAGVSQSPSNKVTEKGKDVELRCDPISGHTALYWYRQSLGQGLEFLIYFQGNSAPDKSGLPSDRFSAERTGGSVSTLTIQRTQQEDSAVYLCASSPRTRTDTQYFGPGTRLTVL.

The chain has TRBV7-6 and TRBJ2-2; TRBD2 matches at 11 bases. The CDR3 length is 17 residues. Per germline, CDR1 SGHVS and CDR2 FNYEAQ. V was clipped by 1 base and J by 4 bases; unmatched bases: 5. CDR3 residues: CASSLELAGGSTGELFF. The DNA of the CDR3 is TGTGCCAGCAGCTTAGAGCTAGCGGGAGGATCCACCGGGGAGCTGTTTTTT.

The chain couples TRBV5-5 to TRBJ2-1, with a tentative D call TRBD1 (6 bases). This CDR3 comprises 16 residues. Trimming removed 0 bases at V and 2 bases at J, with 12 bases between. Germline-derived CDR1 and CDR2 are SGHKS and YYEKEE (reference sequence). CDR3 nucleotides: TGTGCCAGCAGCTTGGATGGGCAGGGGCCCTACAATGAGCAGTTCTTC. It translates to CASSLDGQGPYNEQFF.

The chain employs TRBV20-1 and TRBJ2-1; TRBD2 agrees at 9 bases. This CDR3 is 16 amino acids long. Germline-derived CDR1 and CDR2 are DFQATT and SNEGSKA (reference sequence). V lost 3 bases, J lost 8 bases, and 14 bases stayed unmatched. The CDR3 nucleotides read TGCAGTGCTAGTCTCCCCGGGACTAGCCTCGTCGATGAGCAGTTCTTC. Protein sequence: CSASLPGTSLVDEQFF.

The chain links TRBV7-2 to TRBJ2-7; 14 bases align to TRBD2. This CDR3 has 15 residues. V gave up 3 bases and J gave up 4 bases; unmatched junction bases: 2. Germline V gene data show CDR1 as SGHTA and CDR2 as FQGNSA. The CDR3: CASSLGTSGSYEQYF. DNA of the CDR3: TGTGCCAGCAGCTTGGGGACTAGCGGGAGTTACGAGCAGTACTTC.

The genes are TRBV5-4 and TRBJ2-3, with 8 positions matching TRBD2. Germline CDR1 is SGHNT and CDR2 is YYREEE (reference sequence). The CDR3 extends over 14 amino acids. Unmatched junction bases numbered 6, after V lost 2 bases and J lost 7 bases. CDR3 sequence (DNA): TGTGCCAGCAGCTTAAGCGGGAGCCCCCATACGCAGTATTTT. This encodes CASSLSGSPHTQYF.

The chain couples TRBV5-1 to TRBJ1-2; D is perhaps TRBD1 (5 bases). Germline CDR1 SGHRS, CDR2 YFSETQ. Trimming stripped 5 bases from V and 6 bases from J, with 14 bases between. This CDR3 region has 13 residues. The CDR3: CASSYQGGDGYTF. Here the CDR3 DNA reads TGCGCCAGCAGTTACCAGGGTGGTGATGGCTACACCTTC. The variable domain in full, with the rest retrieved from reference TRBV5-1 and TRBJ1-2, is KAGVTQTPRYLIKTRGQQVTLSCSPISGHRSVSWYQQTPGQGLQFLFEYFSETQRNKGNFPGRFSGRQFSNSRSEMNVSTLELGDSALYLCASSYQGGDGYTFGSGTRLTVV.

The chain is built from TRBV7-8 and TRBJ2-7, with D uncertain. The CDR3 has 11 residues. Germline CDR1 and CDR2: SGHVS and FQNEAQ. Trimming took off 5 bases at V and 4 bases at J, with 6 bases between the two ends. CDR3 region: CASSRSYEQYF. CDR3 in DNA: TGTGCCAGCAGCCGATCTTACGAGCAGTACTTC.

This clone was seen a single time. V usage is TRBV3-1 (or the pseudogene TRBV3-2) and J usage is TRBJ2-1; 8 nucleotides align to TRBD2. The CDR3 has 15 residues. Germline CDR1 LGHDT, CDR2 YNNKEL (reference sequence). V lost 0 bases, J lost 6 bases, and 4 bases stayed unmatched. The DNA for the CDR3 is TGTGCCAGCAGCCAAGACAGCGGGAGTGTCAATGAGCAGTTCTTC. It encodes CASSQDSGSVNEQFF.

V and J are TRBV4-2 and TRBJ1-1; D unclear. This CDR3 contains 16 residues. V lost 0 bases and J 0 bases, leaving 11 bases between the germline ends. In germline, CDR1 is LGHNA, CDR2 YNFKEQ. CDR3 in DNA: TGTGCCAGCAGCCAAGATTCATATCGGATGAACACTGAAGCTTTCTTT. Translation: CASSQDSYRMNTEAFF.

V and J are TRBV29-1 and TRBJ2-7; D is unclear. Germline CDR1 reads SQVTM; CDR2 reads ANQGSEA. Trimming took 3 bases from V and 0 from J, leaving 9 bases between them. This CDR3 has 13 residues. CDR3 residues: CSVDGPNSYEQYF. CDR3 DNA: TGCAGCGTTGACGGGCCGAACTCCTACGAGCAGTACTTC.

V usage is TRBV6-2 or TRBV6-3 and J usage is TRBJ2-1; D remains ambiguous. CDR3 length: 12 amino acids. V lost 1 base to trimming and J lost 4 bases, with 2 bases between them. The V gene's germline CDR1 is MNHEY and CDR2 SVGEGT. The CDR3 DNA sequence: TGTGCCAGCAGTTACTTGTACAATGAGCAGTTCTTC. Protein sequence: CASSYLYNEQFF.

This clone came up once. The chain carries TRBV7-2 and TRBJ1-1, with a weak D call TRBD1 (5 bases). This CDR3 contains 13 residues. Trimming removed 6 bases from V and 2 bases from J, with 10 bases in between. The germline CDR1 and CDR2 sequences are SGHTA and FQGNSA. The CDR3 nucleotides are TGTGCCAGCAGACGCGACAGAAACACTGAAGCTTTCTTT. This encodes CASRRDRNTEAFF. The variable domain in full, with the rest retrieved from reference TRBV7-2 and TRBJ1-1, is GAGVSQSPSNKVTEKGKDVELRCDPISGHTALYWYRQSLGQGLEFLIYFQGNSAPDKSGLPSDRFSAERTGGSVSTLTIQRTQQEDSAVYLCASRRDRNTEAFFGQGTRLTVV.

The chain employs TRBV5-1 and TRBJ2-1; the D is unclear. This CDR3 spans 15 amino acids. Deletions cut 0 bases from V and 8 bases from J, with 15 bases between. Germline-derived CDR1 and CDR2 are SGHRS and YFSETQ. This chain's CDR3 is CASSLDRVSVDEQFF. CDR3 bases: TGCGCCAGCAGCTTGGATAGGGTTTCGGTCGATGAGCAGTTCTTC.

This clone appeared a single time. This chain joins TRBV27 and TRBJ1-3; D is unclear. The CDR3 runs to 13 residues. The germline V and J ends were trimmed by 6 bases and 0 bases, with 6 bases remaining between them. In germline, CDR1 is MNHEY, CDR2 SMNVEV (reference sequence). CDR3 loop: CASSFASGNTIYF. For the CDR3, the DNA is TGTGCCAGCAGCTTCGCCTCTGGAAACACCATATATTTT.

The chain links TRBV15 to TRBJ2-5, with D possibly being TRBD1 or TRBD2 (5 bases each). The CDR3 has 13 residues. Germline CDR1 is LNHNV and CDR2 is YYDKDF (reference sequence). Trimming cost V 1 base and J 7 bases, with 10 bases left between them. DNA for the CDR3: TGTGCCACCAGCAGAGGAGGGGAAGCGACCCAGTACTTC. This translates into CATSRGGEATQYF.

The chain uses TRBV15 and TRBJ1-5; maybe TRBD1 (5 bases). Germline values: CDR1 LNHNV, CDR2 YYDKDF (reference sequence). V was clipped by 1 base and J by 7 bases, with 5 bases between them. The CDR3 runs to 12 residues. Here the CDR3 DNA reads TGTGCCACCAGCAGAGGACAGCAGCCCCAGCATTTT. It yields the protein CATSRGQQPQHF.

CDR3 bases: TGTGCCAGTAGTCTCTTGTTTCTCGCGGGGGATCAGCCCCAGCATTTT. This encodes CASSLLFLAGDQPQHF. The chain has TRBV19 and TRBJ1-5; D might be TRBD1 (5 bases). Germline V CDR1 and CDR2: LNHDA, SQIVND (reference sequence). The length of the CDR3 is 16 residues. V was cut by 5 bases and J by 5 bases, with 19 bases left in between.

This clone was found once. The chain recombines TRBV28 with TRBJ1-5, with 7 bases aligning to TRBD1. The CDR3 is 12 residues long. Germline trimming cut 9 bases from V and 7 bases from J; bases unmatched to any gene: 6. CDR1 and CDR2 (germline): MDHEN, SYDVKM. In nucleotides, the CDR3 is TGTGCCAGGACAGGGAGGTGGCAGCCCCAGCATTTT. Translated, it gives CARTGRWQPQHF.

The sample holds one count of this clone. The CDR3 nucleotides are TGTGCCAGCAGTTTAGGGACCAAGAGCTCCTACAATGAGCAGTTCTTC. It translates to CASSLGTKSSYNEQFF. This chain uses TRBV28 with TRBJ2-1, with D possibly being TRBD1 or TRBD2 (5 bases each). V was clipped by 2 bases and J by 0 bases, with 11 bases between them. Germline V gene lookup returns CDR1 MDHEN and CDR2 SYDVKM. This CDR3 has 16 amino acids.